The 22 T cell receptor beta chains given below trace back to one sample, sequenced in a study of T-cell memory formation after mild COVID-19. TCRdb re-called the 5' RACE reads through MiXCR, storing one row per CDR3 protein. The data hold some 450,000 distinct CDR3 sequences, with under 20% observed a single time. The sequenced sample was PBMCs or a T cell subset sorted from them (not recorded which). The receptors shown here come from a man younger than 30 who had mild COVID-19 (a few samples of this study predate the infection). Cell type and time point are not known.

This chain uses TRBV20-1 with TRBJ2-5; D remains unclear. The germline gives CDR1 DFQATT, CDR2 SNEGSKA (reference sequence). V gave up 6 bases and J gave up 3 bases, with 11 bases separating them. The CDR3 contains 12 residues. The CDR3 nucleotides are TGCAGTGCCCAACAGTTTGAAGAGACCCAGTACTTC. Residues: CSAQQFEETQYF.

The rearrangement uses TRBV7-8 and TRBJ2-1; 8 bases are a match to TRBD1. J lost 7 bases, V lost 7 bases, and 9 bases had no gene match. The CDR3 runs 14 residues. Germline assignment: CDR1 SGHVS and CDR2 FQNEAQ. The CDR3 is CASTRGQGLNEQFF. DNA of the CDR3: TGTGCCAGCACCCGTGGACAGGGTTTGAATGAGCAGTTCTTC.

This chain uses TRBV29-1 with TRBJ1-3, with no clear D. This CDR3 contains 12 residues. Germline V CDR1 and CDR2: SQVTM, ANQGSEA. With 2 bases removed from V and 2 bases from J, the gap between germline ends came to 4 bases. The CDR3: CSVEQAGNTIYF. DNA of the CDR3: TGCAGCGTTGAACAGGCTGGAAACACCATATATTTT.

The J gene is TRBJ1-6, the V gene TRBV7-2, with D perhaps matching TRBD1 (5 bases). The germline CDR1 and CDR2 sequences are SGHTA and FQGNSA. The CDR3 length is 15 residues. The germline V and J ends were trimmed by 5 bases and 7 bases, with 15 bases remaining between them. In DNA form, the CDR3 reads TGTGCCAGCAGCATCACCGGGACCTTAAATTCACCCCTCCACTTT. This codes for CASSITGTLNSPLHF.

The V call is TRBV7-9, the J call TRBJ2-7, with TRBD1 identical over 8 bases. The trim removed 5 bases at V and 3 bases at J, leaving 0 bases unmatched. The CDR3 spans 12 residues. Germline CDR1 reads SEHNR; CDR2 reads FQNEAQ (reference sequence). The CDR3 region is CASSGTGYEQYF. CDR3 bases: TGTGCCAGCAGCGGGACAGGCTACGAGCAGTACTTC. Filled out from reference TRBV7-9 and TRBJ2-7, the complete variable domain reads DTGVSQNPRHKITKRGQNVTFRCDPISEHNRLYWYRQTLGQGPEFLTYFQNEAQLEKSRLLSDRFSAERPKGSFSTLEIQRTEQGDSAMYLCASSGTGYEQYFGPGTRLTVT.

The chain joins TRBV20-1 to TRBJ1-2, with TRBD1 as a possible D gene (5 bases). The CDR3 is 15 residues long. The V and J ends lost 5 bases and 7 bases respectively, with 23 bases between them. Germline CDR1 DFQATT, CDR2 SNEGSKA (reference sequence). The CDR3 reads CSAPGEAGPGGGYTF. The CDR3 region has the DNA TGCAGTGCTCCCGGGGAGGCAGGGCCCGGGGGTGGCTACACCTTC.

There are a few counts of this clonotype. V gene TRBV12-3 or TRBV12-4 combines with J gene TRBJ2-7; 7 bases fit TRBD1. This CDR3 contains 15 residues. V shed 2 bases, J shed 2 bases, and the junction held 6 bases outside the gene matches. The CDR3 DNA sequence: TGTGCCAGCAGTTTAAGGGGTCAGGGGGCCTACGAGCAGTACGTC. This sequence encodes CASSLRGQGAYEQYV.

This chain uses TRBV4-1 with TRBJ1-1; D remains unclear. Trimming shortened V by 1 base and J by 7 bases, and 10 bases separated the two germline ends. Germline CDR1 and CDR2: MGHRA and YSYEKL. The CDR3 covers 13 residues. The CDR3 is CASSQGGEYEAFF. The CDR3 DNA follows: TGCGCCAGCAGCCAAGGTGGGGAATATGAAGCTTTCTTT.

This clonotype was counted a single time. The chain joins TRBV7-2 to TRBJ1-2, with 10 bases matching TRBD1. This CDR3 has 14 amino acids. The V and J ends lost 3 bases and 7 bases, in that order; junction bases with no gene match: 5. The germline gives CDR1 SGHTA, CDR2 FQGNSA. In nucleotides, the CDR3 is TGTGCCAGCAGCTTCGACAGGGGGCAACGTGGCTACACCTTC. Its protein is CASSFDRGQRGYTF.

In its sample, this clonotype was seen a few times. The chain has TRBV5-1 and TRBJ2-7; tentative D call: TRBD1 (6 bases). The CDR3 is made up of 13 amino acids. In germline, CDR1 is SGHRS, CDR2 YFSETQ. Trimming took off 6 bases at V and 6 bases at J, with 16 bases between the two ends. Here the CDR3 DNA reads TGCGCCAGCACTCCGGACAGCGGTTCCGAGCAGTACTTC. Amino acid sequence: CASTPDSGSEQYF.

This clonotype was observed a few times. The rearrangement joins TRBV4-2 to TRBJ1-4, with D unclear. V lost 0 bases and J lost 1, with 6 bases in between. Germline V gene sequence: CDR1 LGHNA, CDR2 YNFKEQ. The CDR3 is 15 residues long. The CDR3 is CASSQDPRTNEKLFF. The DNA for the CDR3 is TGTGCCAGCAGCCAAGACCCCCGAACTAATGAAAAACTGTTTTTT.

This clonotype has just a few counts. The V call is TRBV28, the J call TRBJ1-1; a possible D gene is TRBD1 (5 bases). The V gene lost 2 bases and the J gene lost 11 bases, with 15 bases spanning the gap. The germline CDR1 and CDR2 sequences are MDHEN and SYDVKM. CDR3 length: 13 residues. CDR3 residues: CASSLSAQGPAFF. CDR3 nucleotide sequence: TGTGCCAGCAGTTTAAGCGCGCAGGGCCCGGCTTTCTTT.

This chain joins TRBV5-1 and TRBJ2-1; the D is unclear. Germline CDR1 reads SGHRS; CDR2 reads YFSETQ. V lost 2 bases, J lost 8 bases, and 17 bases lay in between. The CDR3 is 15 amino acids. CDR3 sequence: CASSLRPMPGDEQFF. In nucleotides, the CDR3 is TGCGCCAGCAGCTTACGCCCCATGCCGGGCGATGAGCAGTTCTTC. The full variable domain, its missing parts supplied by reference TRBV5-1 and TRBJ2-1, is KAGVTQTPRYLIKTRGQQVTLSCSPISGHRSVSWYQQTPGQGLQFLFEYFSETQRNKGNFPGRFSGRQFSNSRSEMNVSTLELGDSALYLCASSLRPMPGDEQFFGPGTRLTVL.

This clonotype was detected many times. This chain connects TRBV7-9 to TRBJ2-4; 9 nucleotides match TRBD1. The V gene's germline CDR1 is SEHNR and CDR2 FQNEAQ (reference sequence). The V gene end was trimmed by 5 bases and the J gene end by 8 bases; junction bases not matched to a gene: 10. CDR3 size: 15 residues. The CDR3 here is CASSPPGQGVYIQYF. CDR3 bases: TGTGCCAGCAGCCCGCCGGGACAGGGAGTTTACATTCAGTACTTC.

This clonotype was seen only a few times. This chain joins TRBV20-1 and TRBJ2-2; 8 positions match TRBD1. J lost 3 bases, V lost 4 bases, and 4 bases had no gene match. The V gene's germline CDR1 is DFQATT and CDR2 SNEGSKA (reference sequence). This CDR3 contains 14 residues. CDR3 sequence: CSATDRVYTGELFF. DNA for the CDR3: TGCAGTGCTACGGACAGGGTGTACACCGGGGAGCTGTTTTTT.

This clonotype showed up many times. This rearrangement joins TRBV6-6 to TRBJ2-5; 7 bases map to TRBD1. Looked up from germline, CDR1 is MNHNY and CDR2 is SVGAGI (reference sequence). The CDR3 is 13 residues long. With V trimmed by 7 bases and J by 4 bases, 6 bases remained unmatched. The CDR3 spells CASTLTGRETQYF. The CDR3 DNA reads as TGTGCCAGCACCTTGACAGGGAGAGAGACCCAGTACTTC.

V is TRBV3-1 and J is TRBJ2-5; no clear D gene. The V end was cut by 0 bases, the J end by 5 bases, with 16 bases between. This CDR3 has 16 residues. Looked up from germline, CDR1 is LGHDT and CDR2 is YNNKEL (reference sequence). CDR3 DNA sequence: TGTGCCAGCAGCCAAGAAGTGCCACGGTTCCGTGAGACCCAGTACTTC. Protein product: CASSQEVPRFRETQYF.

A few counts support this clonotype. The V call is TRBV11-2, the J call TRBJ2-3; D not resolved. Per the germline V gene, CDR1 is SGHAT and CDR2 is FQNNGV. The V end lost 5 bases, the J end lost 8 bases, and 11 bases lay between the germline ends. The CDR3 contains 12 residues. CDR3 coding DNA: TGTGCCAGCAGCCCGTCGGCAGGTACGCAGTATTTT. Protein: CASSPSAGTQYF.

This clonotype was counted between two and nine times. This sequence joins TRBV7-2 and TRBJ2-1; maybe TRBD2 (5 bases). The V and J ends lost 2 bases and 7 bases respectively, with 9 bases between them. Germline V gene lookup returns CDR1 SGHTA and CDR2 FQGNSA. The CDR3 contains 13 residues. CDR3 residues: CASSLFAGNEQFF. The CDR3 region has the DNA TGTGCCAGCAGCTTATTCGCGGGTAATGAGCAGTTCTTC.

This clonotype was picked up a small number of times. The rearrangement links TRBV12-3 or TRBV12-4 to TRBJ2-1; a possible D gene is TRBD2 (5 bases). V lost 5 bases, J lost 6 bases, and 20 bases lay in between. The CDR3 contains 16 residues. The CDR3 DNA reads TGTGCCAGCAGTCCCGGGGTACGATCCCCCCTCAATGAGCAGTTCTTC. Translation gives CASSPGVRSPLNEQFF.

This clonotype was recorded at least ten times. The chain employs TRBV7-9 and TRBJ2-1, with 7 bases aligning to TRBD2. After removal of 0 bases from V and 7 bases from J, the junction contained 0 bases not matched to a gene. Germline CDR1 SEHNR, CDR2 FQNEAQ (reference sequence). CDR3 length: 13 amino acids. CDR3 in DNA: TGTGCCAGCAGCTTAGCAGCGGGGAATGAGCAGTTCTTC. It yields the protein CASSLAAGNEQFF.

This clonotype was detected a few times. The CDR3 sequence is CSAIPPVDRGRFPYEQYF. Here the CDR3 DNA reads TGCAGTGCTATCCCCCCGGTCGACAGGGGGCGATTCCCCTACGAGCAGTACTTC. This chain links TRBV20-1 with TRBJ2-7; 10 positions agree with TRBD1. The ends lost 4 bases at V and 2 bases at J; junction bases unmatched: 17. Germline loops: CDR1 DFQATT, CDR2 SNEGSKA (reference sequence). This CDR3 comprises 18 residues.